This T cell receptor (beta chain) was found in a study of blood T cells in healthy people across ages. General study findings and limits: From one million sequenced T cells, diversity estimates were lower bounds.

A second PCR, run for about 7 to 12 cycles, used a sample-barcoded 5' primer plus a J-beta primer mix. TCRdb recomputed calls from the 5' RACE reads with MiXCR, one row per CDR3 protein. The repertoire holds under 750,000 distinct CDR3 sequences, with 47% as singletons. After removal of 2 bases from V and 4 bases from J, the junction contained 9 bases not matched to a gene. Germline CDR1 reads SGHTA; CDR2 reads FQGNSA. This CDR3 spans 16 amino acids. Only one count was recorded for this clonotype. Its antigen is currently unknown. Sequencing was performed on blood. This sequence was found in a man older than 75 in good health. This chain links TRBV7-2 with TRBJ2-5; the match to TRBD2 covers 8 bases. CDR3 protein: CASSLQASSGLETQYF. The CDR3 DNA is TGTGCCAGCAGCTTACAGGCCTCTAGCGGGCTAGAGACCCAGTACTTC.